The present TCR beta chain was sequenced within a study of early T cells in non-severe SARS-CoV-2 infection. Study information: Bulk RNA isolated from unsorted whole blood underwent sequencing; chains were not paired. Regarding the study as a whole: Matching against VDJdb likely underestimated virus-specific expansions, favoring anti-spike CD8.

V was clipped by 3 bases and J by 3 bases, with 5 bases between them. Germline-derived CDR1 and CDR2 are DFQATT and SNEGSKA (reference sequence). CDR3 length equals 11 residues. Attached unique molecular identifiers marked individual cDNA molecules. TCRdb re-called the 5' RACE reads through MiXCR, storing one row per CDR3 protein. The sample contains about 69,000 distinct CDR3 sequences, approximately 4.6% of which appear only once. This clonotype was found many times. Its antigen is undetermined. This specimen was whole blood, taken at baseline. The sequence derives from an adult who was a healthcare worker with PCR-confirmed SARS-CoV-2 infection or an uninfected control (not recorded which). The donor label of this sample is uncertain. This chain joins TRBV20-1 and TRBJ1-2; no clear D. In DNA, the CDR3 is TGCAGTGCTAGTGACGACTATGGCTACACCTTC. It is translated as CSASDDYGYTF.